The source of this T cell receptor (beta chain) is a study of neoadjuvant nivolumab and ipilimumab in lung cancer. Study-level background: The combination arm added day-1 ipilimumab 1 mg/kg to nivolumab 3 mg/kg on days 1, 15, 29. Study outcomes and limitations: From pretherapy to surgery, tumor richness and clonality rose with dual therapy. Pathologic regression was not significantly tied to TCR clonality.

As concerns this clone: Antigen unknown.

Assay: immunoSEQ multiplex PCR; the TCRdb copy retains only in-frame clones and omits some. This sample has roughly 4,700 clones, with over 60% found just once. CDR3 size: 15 residues. The trim removed 0 bases at V and 3 bases at J, leaving 2 bases unmatched. In germline, CDR1 is SGHKS, CDR2 YYEKEE (reference sequence). The origin of this receptor is an adult with non-small cell lung cancer. Some clones in this sample may be carry-over from other donors' samples. The input for sequencing was normal lung tissue adjacent to the tumor, taken after neoadjuvant nivolumab, alone or with ipilimumab, at or shortly before surgery. This chain uses TRBV5-5 with TRBJ2-7; 11 nucleotides line up with TRBD1. The CDR3 DNA follows: TGTGCCAGCAGCTTGGTGGGACAGGGGGTCTACGAGCAGTACTTC. Amino acids: CASSLVGQGVYEQYF.